This record covers a single TCR beta chain. This clone showed up just a few times. It lacks a known antigen. No much larger clone exists at a distance of one base, and base qualities are not known. CDR1 is given as SGHNT and CDR2 as YYREEE, both from the germline V gene (reference sequence). From the cysteine up to the phenylalanine, the CDR3 has a length of 14 residues. Only the CDR3 region is kept as DNA, spanning 42 bases read in frame from base 1. V was cut back by 0 bases and J by 5 bases, leaving a gap of 12 bases between them. This sample is drawn from a study of T cell clones after liver transplantation (dated by TCRdb to the late 2010s). Study-wide context: Samples were obtained from ITN030ST, a randomized trial in which withdrawal of immunosuppression was attempted within 2 years of liver transplantation. To count as tolerant, a recipient had to stay completely off immunosuppression for at least one year without liver enzymes climbing beyond twice the upper limit of normal. After a pre-transplant mixed lymphocyte reaction, TCRbeta sequencing was used to pinpoint donor-reactive T cell clones, which were subsequently tracked in post-transplant blood. Of the 8 liver transplant recipients making up the studied cohort, 3 were classified as tolerant and 5 as non-tolerant. Third party-reactive TCRbeta sequences were also identified from pre-transplant MLRs to serve as an antigen-independent comparator for donor-reactive sequences. No induction therapy was given to the subjects, and standard immunosuppression was administered until randomization at 12-24 months post-transplant. Three of the eight recipients were HCV-positive; the others were transplanted for non-autoimmune, non-viral indications. Overall study results and their limits: The conclusions were preliminary, being limited by small, heterogeneous patient numbers and by non-standardized post-transplant time points. When repertoire turnover was taken into account, detection of donor-reactive sequences was significantly reduced in 7 of 8 subjects for CD4 and in 8 of 8 subjects for CD8. Low numbers of available donor cells limited the measurable donor-reactive repertoire in a couple of subjects. The decline in donor-reactive sequences exceeded the decline in third party-reactive sequences, suggesting partial antigen-specific deletion that was unrelated to withdrawal success. Because allograft tissue specimens were not available, migration of donor-reactive T cells into the graft, rather than deletion, may have occurred. Circulating donor-reactive CD4 TCRbeta sequences fell significantly post-transplant in most of the 8 subjects, irrespective of tolerance or HCV status.

Alloreactive TCRbeta sequences were defined by sequencing the proliferating CFSE-low cells from the MLR. CFSE-MLRs used pre-transplant recipient cells stimulated by donor PBMCs, splenocytes or lymph node cells, or third-party PBMCs. Each of the 8 studied subjects was randomized to immunosuppression withdrawal. Genomic DNA was isolated with the Qiagen DNeasy Blood and Tissue Kit. High-throughput TCRbeta CDR3 sequencing of frozen genomic DNA was performed by immunoSEQ, with PCR amplification, mapping, bias correction and internal controls included. As for the authors' bioinformatics: Only productive rearrangements were retained, and each unique TCRbeta sequence was defined by its CDR3 nucleotide sequence together with its V and J gene. For classification of a sequence as donor-reactive, at least 5-fold expansion in CFSE-low cells relative to unstimulated pre-transplant cells and a frequency of at least 0.01% were required. Minimum frequency thresholds were set for each subject based on the unstimulated sample with the lowest template count, ensuring at least 90% detection power. Jensen-Shannon divergence between the top 1000 TCRbeta sequences post-transplant and pre-transplant was used to measure repertoire turnover. Two-sided Fisher's exact tests were used to test for changes in the detection of donor-reactive sequences. Held by TCRdb, this immuneACCESS table contains in-frame sequences only and omits some clones. Under half of the omission traces to an unresolved V gene where checked; the cause of the rest is unknown. The DNA gave D and trimming, while V, J and clone size come from that table. This sample holds roughly 5,100 clones; 25% to 35% were observed only once. The ten top clones hold under 5.5% of the sample.

This clonotype originated in a human patient who received a liver transplant. Donor T cells from the graft may be present among the T cells after a transplant. Specimen: CD4+ T cells from cultured PBMCs. The sequence joins TRBV5-4 to TRBJ2-7, with TRBD2 tentatively as D gene (5 bases match). The CDR3 is CASSLGGLGDEQYF. In nucleotide form, the sequence is TGTGCCAGCAGCTTGGGAGGGCTCGGGGACGAGCAGTACTTC.